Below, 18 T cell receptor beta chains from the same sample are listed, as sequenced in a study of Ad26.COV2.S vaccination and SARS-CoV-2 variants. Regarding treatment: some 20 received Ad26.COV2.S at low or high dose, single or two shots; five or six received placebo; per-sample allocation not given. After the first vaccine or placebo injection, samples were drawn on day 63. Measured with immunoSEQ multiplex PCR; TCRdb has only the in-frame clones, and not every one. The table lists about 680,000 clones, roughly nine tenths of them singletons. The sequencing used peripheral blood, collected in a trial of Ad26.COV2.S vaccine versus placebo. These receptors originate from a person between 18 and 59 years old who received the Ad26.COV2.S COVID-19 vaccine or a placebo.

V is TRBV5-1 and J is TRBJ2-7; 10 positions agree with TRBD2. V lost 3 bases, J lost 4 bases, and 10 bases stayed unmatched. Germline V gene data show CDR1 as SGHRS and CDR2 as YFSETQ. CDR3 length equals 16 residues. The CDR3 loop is CASSSTLAGVKYEQYF. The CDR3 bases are TGCGCCAGCAGCTCGACGCTAGCGGGAGTGAAGTACGAGCAGTACTTC. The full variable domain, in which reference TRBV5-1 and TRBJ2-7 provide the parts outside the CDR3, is KAGVTQTPRYLIKTRGQQVTLSCSPISGHRSVSWYQQTPGQGLQFLFEYFSETQRNKGNFPGRFSGRQFSNSRSEMNVSTLELGDSALYLCASSSTLAGVKYEQYFGPGTRLTVT.

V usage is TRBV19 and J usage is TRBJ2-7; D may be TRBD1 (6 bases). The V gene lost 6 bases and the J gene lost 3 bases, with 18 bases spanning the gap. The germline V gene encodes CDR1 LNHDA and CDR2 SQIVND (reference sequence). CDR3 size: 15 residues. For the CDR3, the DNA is TGTGCCAGTAGCCCCCGGGACATGCCACACTACGAGCAGTACTTC. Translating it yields CASSPRDMPHYEQYF.

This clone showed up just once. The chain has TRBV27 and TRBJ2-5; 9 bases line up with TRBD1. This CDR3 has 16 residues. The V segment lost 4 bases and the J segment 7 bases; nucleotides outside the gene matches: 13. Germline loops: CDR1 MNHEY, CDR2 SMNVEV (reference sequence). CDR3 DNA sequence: TGTGCCAGCAGTTCCCCCCTCGGGACAGGGAAGGGGACCCAGTACTTC. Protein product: CASSSPLGTGKGTQYF.

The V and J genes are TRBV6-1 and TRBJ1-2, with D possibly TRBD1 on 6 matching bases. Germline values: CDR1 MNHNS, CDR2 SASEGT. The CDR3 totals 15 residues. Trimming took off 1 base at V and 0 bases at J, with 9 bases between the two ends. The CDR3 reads CASSEEDRANYGYTF. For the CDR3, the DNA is TGTGCCAGCAGTGAAGAGGACAGAGCTAACTATGGCTACACCTTC.

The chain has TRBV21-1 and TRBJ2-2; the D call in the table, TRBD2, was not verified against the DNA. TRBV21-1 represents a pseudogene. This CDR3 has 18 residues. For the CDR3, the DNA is TGTGCCAGCAGCATTGGACTAGCGGGGGGGTTAAACACCGGGGAGCTGTTTTTT. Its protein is CASSIGLAGGLNTGELFF.

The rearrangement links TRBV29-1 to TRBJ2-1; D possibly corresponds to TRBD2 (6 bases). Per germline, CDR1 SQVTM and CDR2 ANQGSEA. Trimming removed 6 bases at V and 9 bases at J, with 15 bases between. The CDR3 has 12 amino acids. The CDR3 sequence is CSVATSEVEQFF. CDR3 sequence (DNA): TGCAGCGTCGCGACTAGTGAAGTTGAGCAGTTCTTC.

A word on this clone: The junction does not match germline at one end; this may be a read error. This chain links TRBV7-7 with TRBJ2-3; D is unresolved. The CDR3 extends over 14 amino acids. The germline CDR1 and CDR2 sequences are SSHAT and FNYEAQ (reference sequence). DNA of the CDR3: TGTGCTAGCAGCCGCGGTCCCCCGGCAGATACGCAGTATTTT. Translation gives CASSRGPPADTQYF.

CDR3 region: CAVGGGPDTQYF. CDR3 DNA: TGTGCCGTTGGTGGGGGGCCCGATACGCAGTATTTT. This chain connects TRBV7-9 to TRBJ2-3; D possibly uses TRBD1 or TRBD2 (6 bases each). Germline assignment: CDR1 SEHNR and CDR2 FQNEAQ (reference sequence). Trimming shortened V by 11 bases and J by 6 bases, and 15 bases separated the two germline ends. There are 12 residues in the CDR3.

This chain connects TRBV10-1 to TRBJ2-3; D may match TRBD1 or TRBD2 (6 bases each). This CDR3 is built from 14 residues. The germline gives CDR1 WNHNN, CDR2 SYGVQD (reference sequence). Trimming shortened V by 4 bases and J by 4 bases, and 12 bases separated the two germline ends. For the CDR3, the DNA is TGCGCCAGCAGTGGTATGGGGGGCCCAGATACGCAGTATTTT. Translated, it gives CASSGMGGPDTQYF.

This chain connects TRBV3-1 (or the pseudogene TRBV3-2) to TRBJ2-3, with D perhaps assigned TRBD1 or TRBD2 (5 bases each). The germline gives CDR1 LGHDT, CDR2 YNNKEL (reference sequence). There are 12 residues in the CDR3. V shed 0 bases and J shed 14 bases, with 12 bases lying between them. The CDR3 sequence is CASSQDRGRRYF. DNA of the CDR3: TGTGCCAGCAGCCAAGATCGGGGCAGGCGGTATTTT.

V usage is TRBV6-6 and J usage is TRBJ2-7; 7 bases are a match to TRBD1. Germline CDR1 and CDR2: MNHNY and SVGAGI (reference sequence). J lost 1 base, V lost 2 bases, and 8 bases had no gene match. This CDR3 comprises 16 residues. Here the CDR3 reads CASSYPPPGGSYEQYF. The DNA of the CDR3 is TGTGCCAGCAGTTACCCTCCTCCAGGGGGTTCCTACGAGCAGTACTTC.

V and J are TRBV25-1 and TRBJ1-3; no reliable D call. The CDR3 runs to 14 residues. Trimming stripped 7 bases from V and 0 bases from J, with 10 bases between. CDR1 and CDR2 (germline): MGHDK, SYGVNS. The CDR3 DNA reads TGTGCCAGCAAGGAGTGGGGCTCTGGAAACACCATATATTTT. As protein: CASKEWGSGNTIYF.

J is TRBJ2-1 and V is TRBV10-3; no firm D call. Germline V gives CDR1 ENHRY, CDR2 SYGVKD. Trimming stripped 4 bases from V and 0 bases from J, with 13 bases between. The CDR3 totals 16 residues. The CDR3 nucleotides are TGTGCCATCAGTGGCTTAGCTCCGAGCTCCTACAATGAGCAGTTCTTC. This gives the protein CAISGLAPSSYNEQFF.

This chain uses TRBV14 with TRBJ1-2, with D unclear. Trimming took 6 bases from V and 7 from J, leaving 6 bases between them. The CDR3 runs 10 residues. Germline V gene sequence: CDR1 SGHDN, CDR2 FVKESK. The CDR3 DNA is TGTGCCAGCAGGGGTTCTGGCTACACCTTC. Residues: CASRGSGYTF.

CDR3 in amino acids: CASSIQGDYGYTF. The CDR3 bases are TGTGCCAGTAGTATACAGGGAGACTATGGCTACACCTTC. The chain carries TRBV19 and TRBJ1-2; tentatively, D is TRBD1 (5 bases). CDR1 is LNHDA and CDR2 is SQIVND in the germline V gene (reference sequence). The V and J ends lost 2 bases and 3 bases respectively, with 7 bases between them. CDR3 size: 13 residues.

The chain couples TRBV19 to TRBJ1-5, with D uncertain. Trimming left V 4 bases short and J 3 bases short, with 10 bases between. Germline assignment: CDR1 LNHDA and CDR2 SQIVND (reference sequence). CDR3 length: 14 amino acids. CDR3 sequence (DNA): TGTGCCAGTAGTACCAGATATTCCAATCAGCCCCAGCATTTT. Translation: CASSTRYSNQPQHF.

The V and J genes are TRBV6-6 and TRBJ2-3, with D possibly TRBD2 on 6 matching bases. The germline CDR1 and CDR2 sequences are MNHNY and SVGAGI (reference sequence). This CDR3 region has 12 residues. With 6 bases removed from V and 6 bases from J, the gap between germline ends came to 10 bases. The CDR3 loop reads CASSDGGDTQYF. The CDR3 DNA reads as TGTGCCAGCAGCGACGGAGGGGATACGCAGTATTTT.

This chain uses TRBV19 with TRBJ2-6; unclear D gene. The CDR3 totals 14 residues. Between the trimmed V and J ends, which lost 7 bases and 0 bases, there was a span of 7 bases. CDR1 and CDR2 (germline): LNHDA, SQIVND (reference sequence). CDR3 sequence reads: CASNENSGANVLTF. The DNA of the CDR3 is TGTGCCAGTAATGAAAACTCTGGGGCCAACGTCCTGACTTTC.